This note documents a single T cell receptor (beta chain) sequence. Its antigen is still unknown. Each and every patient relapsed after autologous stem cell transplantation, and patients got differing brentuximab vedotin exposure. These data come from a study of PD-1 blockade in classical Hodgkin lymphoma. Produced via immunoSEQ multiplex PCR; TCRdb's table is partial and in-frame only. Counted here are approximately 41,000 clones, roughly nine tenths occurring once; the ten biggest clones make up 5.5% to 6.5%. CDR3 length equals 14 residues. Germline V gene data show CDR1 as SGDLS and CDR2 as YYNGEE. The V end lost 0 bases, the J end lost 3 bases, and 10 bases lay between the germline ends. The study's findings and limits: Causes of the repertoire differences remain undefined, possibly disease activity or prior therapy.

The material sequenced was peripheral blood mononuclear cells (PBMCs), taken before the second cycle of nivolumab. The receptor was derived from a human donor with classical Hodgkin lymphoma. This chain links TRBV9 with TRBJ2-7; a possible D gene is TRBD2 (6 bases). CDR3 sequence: CASSVGGGLYEQYF. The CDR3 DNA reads TGTGCCAGCAGCGTAGGTGGGGGACTCTACGAGCAGTACTTC.